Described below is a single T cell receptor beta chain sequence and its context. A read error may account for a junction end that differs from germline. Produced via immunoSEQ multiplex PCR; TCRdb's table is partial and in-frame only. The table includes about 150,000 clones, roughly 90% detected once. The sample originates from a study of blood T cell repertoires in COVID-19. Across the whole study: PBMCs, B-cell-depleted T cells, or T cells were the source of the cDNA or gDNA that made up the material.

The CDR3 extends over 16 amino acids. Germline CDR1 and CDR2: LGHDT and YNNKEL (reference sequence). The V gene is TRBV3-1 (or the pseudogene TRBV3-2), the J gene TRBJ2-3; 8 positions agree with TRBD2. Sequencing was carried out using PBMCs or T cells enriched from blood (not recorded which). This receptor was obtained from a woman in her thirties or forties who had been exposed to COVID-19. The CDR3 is CAGSLSRGGRTDTQYF. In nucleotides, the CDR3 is TGTGCCGGCAGCCTGAGCCGGGGCGGGAGGACAGATACGCAGTATTTT.